This T cell receptor beta chain comes out of a study of blood T cell repertoires in COVID-19. Living in 20 to 30 US areas, the participants were between roughly 18 and 95 years of age. Participant-given clinical history determined each cohort assignment. V was trimmed by 5 bases and J by 2 bases, leaving 6 bases between them. Germline CDR1 and CDR2: DFQATT and SNEGSKA (reference sequence). This CDR3 region has 11 residues. Sequenced by immunoSEQ multiplex PCR; TCRdb stores in-frame clones only, minus some. Of hundreds of thousands of clones detected, over 80% appear once; the ten largest clones hold 2.5% to 3%.

This receptor was obtained from a woman in her 30s with acute COVID-19. Sequenced input: PBMCs or T cells enriched from blood (not recorded which). The rearrangement uses TRBV20-1 and TRBJ1-2; D uncertain. The CDR3 nucleotides read TGCAGTGCTCGAGCGAACTATGGCTACACCTTC. This sequence encodes CSARANYGYTF.